This section outlines one TCR beta chain sequence together with its context. The antigen remains unidentified. The sample comes from a study of human T cells and chemical hapten exposure. Findings of the study overall: Relative to control repertoires, expanded TCRs gave rise to significantly more large CDR3 similarity clusters. Donors in the study had alopecia, meaning their immune response may differ from healthy people's.

As to time point: pre-sensitization, week 0. Treatment indicated: therapeutic diphenylcyclopropenone sensitization with weekly scalp DPC. The study drew its donors from alopecia patients who were 18 to 70 years old and suitable for DPC. During construction of the library, unique molecular identifiers were attached to individual cDNA molecules for quantitative, reproducible TCR counting. TCRdb re-called the RACE reads with MiXCR, one entry per CDR3 protein. The profile shows over 35,000 distinct CDR3 sequences, about 11% of them singletons. This specimen was whole blood, taken in connection with sensitization to the hapten diphenylcyclopropenone (DPC). The receptor was derived from a man aged 25 to 40 with alopecia areata. Some clones in this sample may be carry-over from other donors' samples.

The CDR3 reads CSVKDRSSYEQYF. CDR3 bases: TGCAGCGTCAAGGACAGGAGCTCCTACGAGCAGTACTTC. The rearrangement links TRBV29-1 to TRBJ2-7; 7 nucleotides line up with TRBD1. From germline, CDR1 is SQVTM and CDR2 ANQGSEA. V shed 6 bases and J 0 bases; nucleotides not matched to a gene: 5. The CDR3 runs to 13 residues.